The text below deals with one TCR beta chain. The entry originates in a study of shared clonotypes between healthy human individuals. This CDR3 has 13 residues. Per the germline V gene, CDR1 is LNHDA and CDR2 is SQIVND (reference sequence). V lost 6 bases to trimming and J lost 2 bases, with 10 bases between them. TCRdb keeps only in-frame clones here, not all; method: immunoSEQ multiplex PCR. Among a few million clones, over 90% were seen once, and the ten largest hold under 0.45%. The J gene is TRBJ1-1, the V gene TRBV19, with D perhaps matching TRBD1 (5 bases). The sample consisted of naive CD4+ T cells from PBMCs. Specified subset: CD45RA+ positively selected. This clonotype originated in a man younger than 30 in good health. Some clones in this sample may be carry-over from other donors' samples. The CDR3 DNA reads TGTGCCAGTAGGGGACGGATAAACACTGAAGCTTTCTTT. Its translation is CASRGRINTEAFF.